One and the same sample provided the 31 T cell receptor beta chains below, sequenced in a study of T-cell reconstitution after alpha-beta-depleted transplantation in children. During its preparation, the TCRbeta library received unique molecular identifiers. Each CDR3 protein gets one entry after TCRdb re-called the PCR reads with MiXCR. The top ten clones hold roughly 14% of a sample with about 600,000 distinct CDR3 sequences, under 25% of them seen once. The sample consisted of PBMCs, mostly from graft donor cells, taken 360 days after TCRalphabeta/CD19-depleted stem cell transplant. Receptors were obtained from a boy in the first two years of life who had a stem cell transplant for acute myeloid leukemia, so the T cells may come from the graft donor.

The gene calls are TRBV5-1 and TRBJ2-5; 7 bases align to TRBD1. V was clipped by 1 base and J by 2 bases; unmatched bases: 8. Germline V CDR1 and CDR2: SGHRS, YFSETQ. This CDR3 spans 16 amino acids. The CDR3 reads CASSLNNADRQETQYF. Written as DNA, the CDR3 is TGCGCCAGCAGCTTGAATAATGCGGACAGGCAAGAGACCCAGTACTTC.

This rearrangement joins TRBV20-1 to TRBJ2-7; 14 bases agree with TRBD2. The CDR3 has 19 amino acids. Germline V gene lookup returns CDR1 DFQATT and CDR2 SNEGSKA (reference sequence). V lost 0 bases to trimming and J lost 3 bases; unmatched junction nucleotides: 13. The CDR3 nucleotides read TGCAGTGCTAGAGATGGGACTAGCGGGGGACCACGGCAGGGCTACGAGCAGTACTTC. It yields the protein CSARDGTSGGPRQGYEQYF.

The sample holds many counts of this clonotype. The chain has TRBV6-5 and TRBJ2-3, with a possible D match to TRBD1 (5 bases). V was trimmed by 2 bases and J by 4 bases, leaving 10 bases between them. This CDR3 has 14 residues. Germline assignment: CDR1 MNHEY and CDR2 SVGAGI. The CDR3 reads CASSYGGAADTQYF. Here the CDR3 DNA reads TGTGCCAGCAGTTACGGTGGGGCGGCAGATACGCAGTATTTT.

This clonotype appeared a few times. The chain is built from TRBV4-3 and TRBJ2-1; no clear D. Trimming left V 0 bases short and J 8 bases short, with 11 bases between. The CDR3 runs 14 residues. CDR1 is LGHNA and CDR2 is YSLEER in the germline V gene. CDR3 in amino acids: CASSQDPNIDEQFF. The CDR3 nucleotides are TGCGCCAGCAGCCAAGATCCGAACATCGATGAGCAGTTCTTC.

This clonotype was counted ten times or more. This chain joins TRBV20-1 and TRBJ1-4, with D possibly being TRBD1 (5 bases). This CDR3 spans 14 amino acids. Germline loops: CDR1 DFQATT, CDR2 SNEGSKA (reference sequence). V was shortened by 6 bases and J by 7 bases, with 18 bases between the two germline ends. The chain's CDR3 is CSAAQGEVGEKLFF. In DNA form, the CDR3 reads TGCAGTGCCGCGCAAGGGGAAGTAGGTGAAAAACTGTTTTTT.

The V gene is TRBV7-3, the J gene TRBJ2-1; the D gene is possibly TRBD2 (6 bases). Germline CDR1 SGHTA, CDR2 FQGTGA. There are 18 residues in the CDR3. Trimming removed 1 base from V and 2 bases from J, with 18 bases in between. The CDR3 DNA sequence: TGTGCCAGCAGCTTAAGTACCAGGAGTGCGGGGCCCTACAATGAGCAGTTCTTC. Its translation is CASSLSTRSAGPYNEQFF.

The V and J genes are TRBV20-1 and TRBJ2-3, with a tentative D call TRBD1 (7 bases). The CDR3 is made up of 15 amino acids. Germline CDR1 and CDR2: DFQATT and SNEGSKA (reference sequence). Trimming left V 1 base short and J 10 bases short, with 21 bases between. The CDR3 loop reads CSARVVTRLRGAQYF. The DNA for the CDR3 is TGCAGTGCTAGAGTGGTCACAAGGCTCAGGGGGGCGCAGTATTTT.

Many counts were recorded for this clonotype. The gene calls are TRBV29-1 and TRBJ1-1, with D possibly matching TRBD1 (5 bases). The CDR3 covers 15 residues. V was shortened by 4 bases and J by 5 bases, with 20 bases between the two germline ends. The germline CDR1 and CDR2 sequences are SQVTM and ANQGSEA. The CDR3 here is CSVGGNRWGITEAFF. CDR3 sequence (DNA): TGCAGCGTTGGGGGAAACAGGTGGGGTATAACTGAAGCTTTCTTT.

This clonotype was seen a single time. The V gene is TRBV12-5, the J gene TRBJ2-1; maybe TRBD1 (6 bases). With 5 bases removed from V and 5 bases from J, the gap between germline ends came to 10 bases. The CDR3 is 13 amino acids. Germline V CDR1 and CDR2: LGHNT, FRNRAP. CDR3 sequence: CASGVHRDNEQFF. The DNA for the CDR3 is TGTGCTAGTGGTGTCCACAGGGACAATGAGCAGTTCTTC.

This clonotype has a count of ten or more. The rearrangement uses TRBV4-3 and TRBJ2-1; 13 bases agree with TRBD2. V lost 0 bases, J lost 10 bases, and 3 bases stayed unmatched. The germline V gene has CDR1 LGHNA and CDR2 YSLEER. This CDR3 region has 15 residues. The CDR3 DNA follows: TGCGCCAGCAGCCAAGATCAGGGACTAGCGGGAGAGCAGTTCTTC. Protein: CASSQDQGLAGEQFF.

This clonotype has a count of ten or more. The chain employs TRBV12-3 or TRBV12-4 and TRBJ2-7, with D perhaps being TRBD1 or TRBD2 (5 bases each). The V and J ends lost 7 bases and 0 bases respectively, with 16 bases between them. This CDR3 is 15 amino acids long. CDR3 DNA: TGTGCCAGCACCCCAGGCGGTGGGGGCTCCTACGAGCAGTACTTC. Translation: CASTPGGGGSYEQYF.

This clonotype was counted a few times. The chain is built from TRBV12-3 or TRBV12-4 and TRBJ2-1, with D possibly matching TRBD2 (6 bases). CDR3 length: 14 residues. V was trimmed by 6 bases and J by 5 bases, leaving 14 bases between them. CDR3 in amino acids: CASRGGGANNEQFF. CDR3 DNA: TGTGCCAGCAGGGGGGGTGGGGCTAACAATGAGCAGTTCTTC.

This sequence joins TRBV12-3 or TRBV12-4 and TRBJ2-5, with 8 bases lining up with TRBD1. The CDR3 spans 15 residues. With V trimmed by 5 bases and J by 2 bases, 7 bases remained unmatched. The CDR3 region has the DNA TGTGCCAGCAGTCTATGGACAGGGTCACAAGAGACCCAGTACTTC. Residues: CASSLWTGSQETQYF.

The chain combines TRBV20-1 with TRBJ2-7; the match to TRBD1 covers 8 bases. The CDR3 sequence is 13 residues long. The junction had 4 bases not matched to a gene; V was cut back by 1 base and J by 5 bases. The germline V gene encodes CDR1 DFQATT and CDR2 SNEGSKA (reference sequence). CDR3 in DNA: TGCAGTGCTAGAGGGACAGGGTTCAACGAGCAGTACGTC. Its protein product is CSARGTGFNEQYV.

The sample holds one count of this clonotype. The J gene is TRBJ1-5, the V gene TRBV27, with a weak D call TRBD1 (5 bases). Trimming took off 6 bases at V and 7 bases at J, with 19 bases between the two ends. Per germline, CDR1 MNHEY and CDR2 SMNVEV (reference sequence). The CDR3 length is 15 residues. In DNA, the CDR3 is TGTGCCAGCAGCCCCGGGGGAGGGGTGGGCCAGCCCCAGCATTTT. Amino acid sequence: CASSPGGGVGQPQHF.

This clonotype appeared a few times. CDR3 DNA sequence: TGTGCCAGCAGCCCCCCGCGGAGCCGCGATACGCAGTATTTT. Translated: CASSPPRSRDTQYF. V is TRBV7-3 and J is TRBJ2-3; D gene uncertain. V lost 5 bases to trimming and J lost 6 bases, with 15 bases between them. The germline V gene encodes CDR1 SGHTA and CDR2 FQGTGA. CDR3 length: 14 amino acids.

The rearrangement links TRBV5-1 to TRBJ2-7; D may correspond to TRBD1 or TRBD2 (5 bases each). This CDR3 spans 15 amino acids. V dropped 0 bases and J dropped 1 base, with 11 bases sitting between them. The germline V gene has CDR1 SGHRS and CDR2 YFSETQ. The CDR3: CASSLGPGTSYEQYV. For the CDR3, the DNA is TGCGCCAGCAGCTTGGGACCCGGGACGTCCTACGAGCAGTACGTC.

The sample holds many counts of this clonotype. V is TRBV29-1 and J is TRBJ1-2, with 7 bases fitting TRBD1. Germline CDR1 SQVTM, CDR2 ANQGSEA. Losses at the gene ends were 6 bases for V and 0 bases for J; bases not matched to a gene: 1. This CDR3 spans 12 amino acids. The CDR3 bases are TGCAGCGTGGGACAGTCTAACTATGGCTACACCTTC. Translation: CSVGQSNYGYTF.

This clonotype was recorded at least ten times. This chain connects TRBV20-1 to TRBJ2-1; 11 bases line up with TRBD2. J lost 5 bases, V lost 8 bases, and 11 bases had no gene match. Germline V gene sequence: CDR1 DFQATT, CDR2 SNEGSKA (reference sequence). The CDR3 is 15 amino acids. CDR3 protein: CSTGVLAGGNNEQFF. DNA of the CDR3: TGCAGTACGGGGGTGCTAGCGGGGGGTAACAATGAGCAGTTCTTC.

The sample holds a few counts of this clonotype. This chain connects TRBV12-3 or TRBV12-4 to TRBJ2-2; D may be TRBD1 (5 bases). The CDR3 has 14 residues. The V gene lost 9 bases and the J gene lost 0 bases, with 11 bases spanning the gap. CDR3: CASLRETNTGELFF. DNA for the CDR3: TGTGCCAGTCTCAGGGAAACGAACACCGGGGAGCTGTTTTTT.

In its sample, this clonotype was seen a few times. The rearrangement joins TRBV20-1 to TRBJ2-7, with 9 bases aligning to TRBD1. The CDR3 length is 14 residues. CDR1 and CDR2 (germline): DFQATT, SNEGSKA (reference sequence). Germline trimming cut 0 bases from V and 5 bases from J; bases unmatched to any gene: 5. CDR3 DNA sequence: TGCAGTGCTAGAGAGGGCGGGACAGGGAACGAGCAGTACGTC. Translation: CSAREGGTGNEQYV.

The chain uses TRBV10-3 and TRBJ2-3; 15 positions agree with TRBD2. Germline V lookup: CDR1 ENHRY, CDR2 SYGVKD. The CDR3 runs to 16 residues. V gave up 4 bases and J gave up 2 bases; unmatched junction bases: 1. The DNA of the CDR3 is TGTGCCATCAGTGGGACTAGCGGGGGGGACACAGATACGCAGTATTTT. Translated: CAISGTSGGDTDTQYF.

This clonotype was detected ten times or more. This chain uses TRBV4-3 with TRBJ2-6, with D possibly being TRBD2 (7 bases). Trimming shortened V by 2 bases and J by 2 bases, and 13 bases separated the two germline ends. This CDR3 has 17 amino acids. The germline V gene has CDR1 LGHNA and CDR2 YSLEER. CDR3 coding DNA: TGCGCCAGCAGCCAATTTGGGGGGGCTACTGGGGCCAACGTCCTGACTTTC. As protein: CASSQFGGATGANVLTF.

This clonotype was recorded at least ten times. This chain connects TRBV20-1 to TRBJ2-5; 8 nucleotides line up with TRBD1. V lost 0 bases to trimming and J lost 4 bases; unmatched junction nucleotides: 4. The CDR3 length is 14 residues. The V gene's germline CDR1 is DFQATT and CDR2 SNEGSKA (reference sequence). Here the CDR3 reads CSARDSTGGETQYF. CDR3 bases: TGCAGTGCTAGAGATTCAACAGGGGGAGAGACCCAGTACTTC.

The chain combines TRBV6-5 with TRBJ2-5; TRBD2 matches 10 bases. This CDR3 region has 18 residues. V shed 5 bases and J 2 bases; nucleotides not matched to a gene: 14. Germline values: CDR1 MNHEY, CDR2 SVGAGI. Written as DNA, the CDR3 is TGTGCCAGCAGTCACCATAGCGGGGGGCACGGCCCACAAGAGACCCAGTACTTC. As protein: CASSHHSGGHGPQETQYF.

This clonotype was recorded a few times. CDR3 sequence (DNA): TGTGCCACCCGCACCGGCGAGGGGCCCACAGATACGCAGTATTTT. Its protein product is CATRTGEGPTDTQYF. The chain combines TRBV24-1 with TRBJ2-3; D tentatively fits TRBD1 or TRBD2 (5 bases each). Germline loops: CDR1 KGHDR, CDR2 SFDVKD. The CDR3 consists of 15 residues. Trimming left V 9 bases short and J 2 bases short, with 17 bases between.

This clonotype was observed at least ten times. The chain has TRBV10-3 and TRBJ2-3, with D possibly matching TRBD2 (6 bases). The germline CDR1 and CDR2 sequences are ENHRY and SYGVKD. This CDR3 spans 17 amino acids. Trimming took 2 bases from V and 1 from J, leaving 16 bases between them. The CDR3, as DNA: TGTGCCATCAGTGAGCCGTGGGGGGAGAGACGCACAGATACGCAGTATTTT. Residues: CAISEPWGERRTDTQYF.

This clonotype was seen a handful of times. The chain joins TRBV5-1 to TRBJ1-4; D possibly corresponds to TRBD1 (6 bases). Germline loops: CDR1 SGHRS, CDR2 YFSETQ. The V gene lost 4 bases and the J gene lost 3 bases, with 16 bases spanning the gap. CDR3 length: 16 residues. CDR3: CASSLAGASPNEKLFF. CDR3 DNA: TGCGCCAGCAGCCTGGCGGGGGCCAGCCCTAATGAAAAACTGTTTTTT.

The chain recombines TRBV5-1 with TRBJ2-5, with a possible D match to TRBD1 (6 bases). V dropped 4 bases and J dropped 3 bases, with 13 bases sitting between them. Germline lookup yields CDR1 SGHRS and CDR2 YFSETQ. This CDR3 spans 14 amino acids. The CDR3 protein is CASSPVHREETQYF. The CDR3 DNA is TGCGCCAGCAGCCCGGTCCACAGGGAAGAGACCCAGTACTTC. Full variable domain (rest looked up from reference TRBV5-1 and TRBJ2-5): KAGVTQTPRYLIKTRGQQVTLSCSPISGHRSVSWYQQTPGQGLQFLFEYFSETQRNKGNFPGRFSGRQFSNSRSEMNVSTLELGDSALYLCASSPVHREETQYFGPGTRLLVL.

This clonotype was observed at least ten times. The CDR3 reads CASSISENVVDTQYF. Here the CDR3 DNA reads TGTGCCAGCAGTATTAGCGAGAACGTGGTAGATACGCAGTATTTT. The chain uses TRBV2 and TRBJ2-3, with D possibly being TRBD2 (5 bases). CDR3 length: 15 residues. V was cut by 5 bases and J by 5 bases, with 17 bases left in between. The germline V gene has CDR1 SNHLY and CDR2 FYNNEI.

The chain couples TRBV4-2 to TRBJ2-5, with a tentative D call TRBD2 (7 bases). The CDR3 is 16 amino acids. Trimming left V 4 bases short and J 0 bases short, with 15 bases between. The germline V gene encodes CDR1 LGHNA and CDR2 YNFKEQ. The CDR3 sequence: CASSPRSGGYQETQYF. CDR3 DNA sequence: TGTGCCAGCAGCCCGCGGTCGGGGGGCTACCAAGAGACCCAGTACTTC.